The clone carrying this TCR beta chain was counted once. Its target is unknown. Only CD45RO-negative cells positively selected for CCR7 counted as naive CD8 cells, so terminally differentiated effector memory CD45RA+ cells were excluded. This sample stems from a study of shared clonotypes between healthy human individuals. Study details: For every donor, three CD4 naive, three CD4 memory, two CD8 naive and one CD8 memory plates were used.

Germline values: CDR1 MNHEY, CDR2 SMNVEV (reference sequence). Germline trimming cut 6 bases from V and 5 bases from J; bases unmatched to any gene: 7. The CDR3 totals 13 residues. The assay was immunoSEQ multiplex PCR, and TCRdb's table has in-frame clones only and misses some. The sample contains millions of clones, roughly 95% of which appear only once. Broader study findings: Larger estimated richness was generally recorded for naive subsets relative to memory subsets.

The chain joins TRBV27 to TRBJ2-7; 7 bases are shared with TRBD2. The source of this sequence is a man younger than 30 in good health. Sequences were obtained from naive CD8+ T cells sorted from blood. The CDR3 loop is CASRVRGGNEQYF. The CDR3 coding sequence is TGTGCCAGCAGAGTACGGGGAGGGAACGAGCAGTACTTC.